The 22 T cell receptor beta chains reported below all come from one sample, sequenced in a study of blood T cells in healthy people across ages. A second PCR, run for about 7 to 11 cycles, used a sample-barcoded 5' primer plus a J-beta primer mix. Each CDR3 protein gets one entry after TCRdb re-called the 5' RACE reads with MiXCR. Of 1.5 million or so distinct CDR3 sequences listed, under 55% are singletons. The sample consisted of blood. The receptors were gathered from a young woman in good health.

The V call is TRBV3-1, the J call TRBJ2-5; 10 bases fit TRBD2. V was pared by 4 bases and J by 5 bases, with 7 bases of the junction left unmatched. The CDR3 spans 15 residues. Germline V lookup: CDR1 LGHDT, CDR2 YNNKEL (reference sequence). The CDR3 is CASSPYRAGGETQYF. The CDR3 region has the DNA TGTGCCAGCAGCCCCTATCGAGCGGGAGGGGAGACCCAGTACTTC.

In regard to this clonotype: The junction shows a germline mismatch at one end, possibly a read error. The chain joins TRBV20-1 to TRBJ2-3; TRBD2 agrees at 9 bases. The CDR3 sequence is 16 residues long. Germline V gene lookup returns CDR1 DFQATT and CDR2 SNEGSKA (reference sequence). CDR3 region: CSARDPFAGGPSTQYF. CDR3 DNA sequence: TGTAGTGCTAGAGACCCCTTTGCGGGAGGGCCGAGTACGCAGTATTTT.

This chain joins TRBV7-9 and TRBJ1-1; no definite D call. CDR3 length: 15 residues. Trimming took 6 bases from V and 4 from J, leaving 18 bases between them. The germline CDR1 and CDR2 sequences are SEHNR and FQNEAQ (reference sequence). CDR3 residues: CASSGPRVTGTEAFF. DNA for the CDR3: TGTGCCAGCAGTGGGCCACGCGTGACCGGCACTGAAGCTTTCTTT.

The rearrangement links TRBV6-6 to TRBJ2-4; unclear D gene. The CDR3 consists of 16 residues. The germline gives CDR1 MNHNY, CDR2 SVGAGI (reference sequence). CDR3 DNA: TGTACCACCCGACGAGATCAAATTTTAGCCAAAAACATTCAGTACTTC. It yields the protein CTTRRDQILAKNIQYF.

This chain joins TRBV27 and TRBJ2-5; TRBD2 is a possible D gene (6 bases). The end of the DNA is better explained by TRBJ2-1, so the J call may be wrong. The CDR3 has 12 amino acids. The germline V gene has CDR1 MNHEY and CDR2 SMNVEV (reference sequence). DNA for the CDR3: TGTGCCAGCGCTGGGGACTCGGAGACCCAGTTCTTC. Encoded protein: CASAGDSETQFF.

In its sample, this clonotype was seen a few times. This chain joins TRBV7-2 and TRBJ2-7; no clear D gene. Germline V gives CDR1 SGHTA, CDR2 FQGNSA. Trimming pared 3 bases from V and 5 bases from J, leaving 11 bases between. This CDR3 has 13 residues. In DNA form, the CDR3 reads TGTGCCAGCAGCTTTAAAGGGATCCACGAGCAGTACTTC. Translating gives CASSFKGIHEQYF.

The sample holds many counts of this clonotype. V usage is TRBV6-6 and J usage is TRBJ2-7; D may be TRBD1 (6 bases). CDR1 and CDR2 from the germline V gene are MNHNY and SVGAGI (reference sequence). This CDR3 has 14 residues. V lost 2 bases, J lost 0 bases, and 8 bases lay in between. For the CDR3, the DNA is TGTGCCAGCAGTTACGCGGACAGCTCCTACGAGCAGTACTTC. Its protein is CASSYADSSYEQYF.

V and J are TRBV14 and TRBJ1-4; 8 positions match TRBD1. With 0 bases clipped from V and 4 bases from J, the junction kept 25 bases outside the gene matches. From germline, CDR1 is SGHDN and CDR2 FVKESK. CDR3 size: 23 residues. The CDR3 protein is CASSQDYGTGALSPPRINEKLFF. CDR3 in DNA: TGTGCCAGCAGCCAAGATTACGGGACAGGAGCCTTAAGCCCCCCAAGAATTAATGAAAAACTGTTTTTT.

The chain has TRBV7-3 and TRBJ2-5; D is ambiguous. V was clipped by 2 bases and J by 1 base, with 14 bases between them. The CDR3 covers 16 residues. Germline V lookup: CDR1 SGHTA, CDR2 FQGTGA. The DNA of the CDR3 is TGTGCCAGCAGCTTAGTCCATGGACCGATCCAAGAGACCCAGTACTTC. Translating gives CASSLVHGPIQETQYF.

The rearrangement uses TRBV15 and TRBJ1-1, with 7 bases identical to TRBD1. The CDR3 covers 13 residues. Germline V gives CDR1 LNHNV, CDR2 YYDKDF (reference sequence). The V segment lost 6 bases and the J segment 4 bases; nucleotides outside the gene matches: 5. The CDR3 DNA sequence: TGTGCCACCAGTTCAGACAGGGCCACTGAAGCTTTCTTT. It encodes CATSSDRATEAFF.

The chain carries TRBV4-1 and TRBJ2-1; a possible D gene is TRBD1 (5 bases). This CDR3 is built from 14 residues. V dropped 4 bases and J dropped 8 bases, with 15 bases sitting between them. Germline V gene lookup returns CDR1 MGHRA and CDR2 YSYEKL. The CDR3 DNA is TGCGCCAGCAGCCTAGCCTGGGGCGCGGATGAGCAGTTCTTC. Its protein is CASSLAWGADEQFF.

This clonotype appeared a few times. This CDR3 reads CASRTIRVYGYTF. The CDR3 bases are TGTGCCAGCAGAACTATCCGGGTGTATGGCTACACCTTC. The J gene is TRBJ1-2, the V gene TRBV11-2; D call uncertain. Germline lookup yields CDR1 SGHAT and CDR2 FQNNGV. The CDR3 consists of 13 residues. The ends were cut back, 6 bases at V and 5 bases at J, with 13 bases in the middle.

The CDR3 spells CSGAGTRNEKLFF. In DNA form, the CDR3 reads TGCAGCGGAGCCGGAACCAGGAATGAAAAACTGTTTTTT. The chain has TRBV29-1 and TRBJ1-4; D not resolved. There are 13 residues in the CDR3. V lost 7 bases, J lost 5 bases, and 14 bases lay in between. In germline, CDR1 is SQVTM, CDR2 ANQGSEA.

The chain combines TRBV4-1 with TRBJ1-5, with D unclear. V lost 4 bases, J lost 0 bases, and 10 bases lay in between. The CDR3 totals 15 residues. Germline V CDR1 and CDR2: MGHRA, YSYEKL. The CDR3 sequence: CASSPRGLSNQPQHF. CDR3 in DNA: TGCGCCAGCAGCCCAAGAGGGCTTAGCAATCAGCCCCAGCATTTT.

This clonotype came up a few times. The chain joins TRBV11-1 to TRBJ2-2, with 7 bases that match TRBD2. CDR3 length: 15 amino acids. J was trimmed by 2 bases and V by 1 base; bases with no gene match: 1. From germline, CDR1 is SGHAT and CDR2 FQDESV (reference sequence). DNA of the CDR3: TGTGCCAGCAGCTTAGAGCGGGGCAACACCGGGGAGCTGTTTTTT. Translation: CASSLERGNTGELFF.

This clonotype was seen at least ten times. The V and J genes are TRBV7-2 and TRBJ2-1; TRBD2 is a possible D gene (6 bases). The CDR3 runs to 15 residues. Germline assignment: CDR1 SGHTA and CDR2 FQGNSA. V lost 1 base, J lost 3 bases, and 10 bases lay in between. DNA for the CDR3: TGTGCCAGCAGCTTAGGCGGGACCTACTACAATGAGCAGTTCTTC. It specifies CASSLGGTYYNEQFF.

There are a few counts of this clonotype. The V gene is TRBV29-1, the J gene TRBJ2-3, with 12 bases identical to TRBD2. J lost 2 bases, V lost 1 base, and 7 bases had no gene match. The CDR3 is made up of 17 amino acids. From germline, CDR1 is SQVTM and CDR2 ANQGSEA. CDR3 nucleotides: TGCAGCGTTGAAGGGTCGGCTAGCGGGAGGGCCACAGATACGCAGTATTTT. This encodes CSVEGSASGRATDTQYF.

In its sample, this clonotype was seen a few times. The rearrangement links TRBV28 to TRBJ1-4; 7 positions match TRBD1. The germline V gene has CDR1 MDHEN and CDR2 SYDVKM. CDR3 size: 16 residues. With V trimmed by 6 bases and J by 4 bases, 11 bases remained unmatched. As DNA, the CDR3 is TGTGCCAGCAGCCGATTCCTCGGGACAGTTAATGAAAAACTGTTTTTT. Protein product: CASSRFLGTVNEKLFF.

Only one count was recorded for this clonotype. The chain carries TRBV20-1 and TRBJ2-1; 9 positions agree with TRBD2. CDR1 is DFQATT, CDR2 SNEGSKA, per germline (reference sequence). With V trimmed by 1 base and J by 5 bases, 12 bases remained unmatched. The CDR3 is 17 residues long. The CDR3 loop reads CSARVSGRTLLNNEQFF. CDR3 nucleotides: TGCAGTGCTAGAGTAAGCGGGAGGACACTTTTAAACAATGAGCAGTTCTTC.

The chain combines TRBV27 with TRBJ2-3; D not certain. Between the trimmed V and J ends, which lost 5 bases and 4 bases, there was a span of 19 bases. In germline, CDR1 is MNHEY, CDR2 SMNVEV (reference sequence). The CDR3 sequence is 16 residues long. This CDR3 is CASSARWYTQADTQYF. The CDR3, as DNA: TGTGCCAGCAGTGCTCGGTGGTACACGCAGGCAGATACGCAGTATTTT.

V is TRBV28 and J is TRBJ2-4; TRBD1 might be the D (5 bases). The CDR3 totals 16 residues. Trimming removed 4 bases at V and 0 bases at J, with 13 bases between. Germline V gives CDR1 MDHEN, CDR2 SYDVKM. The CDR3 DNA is TGTGCCAGCAGTTCGGCCAGGGCTCTAGCCAAAAACATTCAGTACTTC. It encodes CASSSARALAKNIQYF.

The CDR3 loop reads CASSYSKSGRGKLFF. CDR3 bases: TGTGCCAGCAGTTACTCGAAGTCGGGGAGGGGAAAACTGTTTTTT. V is TRBV6-5 and J is TRBJ1-4, with D possibly TRBD1 on 5 matching bases. The germline V gene encodes CDR1 MNHEY and CDR2 SVGAGI. The V gene lost 0 bases and the J gene lost 10 bases, with 15 bases spanning the gap. This CDR3 spans 15 amino acids.